These 10 T cell receptor beta chains originate from one sample sequenced in a study of shared clonotypes between healthy human individuals. Profiled with immunoSEQ multiplex PCR; TCRdb holds only in-frame clones, not every one. The data contain approximately 980,000 clones, over 75% of them singletons. The sample taken for sequencing was memory CD4+ T cells sorted from blood. Documented subset: CD45RA-negative fraction. The receptors come from a young man in good health.

The chain carries TRBV4-1 and TRBJ1-6; TRBD1 agrees at 7 bases. CDR1 and CDR2 from the germline V gene are MGHRA and YSYEKL. The CDR3 loop spans 16 amino acids. V lost 4 bases to trimming and J lost 6 bases; unmatched junction nucleotides: 9. CDR3 sequence: CASSPLQGQGNSPLHF. In DNA form, the CDR3 reads TGCGCCAGCAGCCCGTTACAGGGGCAAGGTAATTCACCCCTCCACTTT.

As regards this clone: Possible read error: a much larger clone is one base away. The chain uses TRBV6-5 and TRBJ1-6, with TRBD1 identical over 7 bases. This CDR3 region has 15 residues. CDR1 and CDR2 from the germline V gene are MNHEY and SVGAGI. Written as DNA, the CDR3 is TGTGCCAGCAGCGCTCGGGCAGGGGGGTCTTCACTCCTCCACTTT. Protein: CASSARAGGSSLLHF.

The chain joins TRBV18 to TRBJ2-3, with 7 bases fitting TRBD1. V gave up 3 bases and J gave up 5 bases; unmatched junction bases: 2. This CDR3 comprises 13 residues. The germline gives CDR1 KGHSH, CDR2 LQKENI. CDR3 DNA: TGTGCCAGCTCACCCGGGACAGAAGATACGCAGTATTTT. Translation gives CASSPGTEDTQYF.

The chain combines TRBV19 with TRBJ2-4; TRBD2 is a possible D gene (6 bases). With 7 bases removed from V and 6 bases from J, the gap between germline ends came to 13 bases. CDR3 length equals 13 residues. From germline, CDR1 is LNHDA and CDR2 SQIVND (reference sequence). CDR3 in DNA: TGTGCCAGTAAACCCGGGAGTGGAAACATTCAGTACTTC. Translation: CASKPGSGNIQYF.

CDR3 region: CASNPSGGRNEKLFF. The CDR3 DNA follows: TGTGCCAGCAACCCCAGTGGGGGAAGGAATGAAAAACTGTTTTTT. This chain uses TRBV28 with TRBJ1-4; D may be TRBD1 (5 bases). V was pared by 7 bases and J by 5 bases, with 17 bases between. Germline V gene lookup returns CDR1 MDHEN and CDR2 SYDVKM. This CDR3 has 15 amino acids. The whole variable domain, remainder taken from reference TRBV28 and TRBJ1-4, is DVKVTQSSRYLVKRTGEKVFLECVQDMDHENMFWYRQDPGLGLRLIYFSYDVKMKEKGDIPEGYSVSREKKERFSLILESASTNQTSMYLCASNPSGGRNEKLFFGSGTQLSVL.

The chain employs TRBV28 and TRBJ1-5, with D possibly being TRBD1 (6 bases). V was pared by 7 bases and J by 4 bases, with 14 bases between. The CDR3 is made up of 14 amino acids. Germline V gene data show CDR1 as MDHEN and CDR2 as SYDVKM. DNA of the CDR3: TGTGCCAGCATCCCGGGGGCGGCGAATCAGCCCCAGCATTTT. Its protein product is CASIPGAANQPQHF.

The gene calls are TRBV5-1 and TRBJ2-3; D may be TRBD2 (6 bases). CDR1 is SGHRS, CDR2 YFSETQ, per germline. V lost 4 bases, J lost 5 bases, and 17 bases lay in between. This CDR3 is built from 15 residues. The CDR3 DNA is TGCGCCAGCAGCGTTGGGACTCTAAAGGGAGATACGCAGTATTTT. Residues: CASSVGTLKGDTQYF.

The V gene is TRBV7-9, the J gene TRBJ1-1; perhaps TRBD1 as D (5 bases). The ends were cut back, 2 bases at V and 7 bases at J, with 14 bases in the middle. The CDR3 runs 14 residues. From germline, CDR1 is SEHNR and CDR2 FQNEAQ (reference sequence). CDR3 residues: CASSLQGSLGEAFF. CDR3 DNA: TGTGCCAGCAGCTTACAGGGTTCTTTGGGTGAAGCTTTCTTT. The variable domain in full, completed from reference TRBV7-9 and TRBJ1-1, reads DTGVSQNPRHKITKRGQNVTFRCDPISEHNRLYWYRQTLGQGPEFLTYFQNEAQLEKSRLLSDRFSAERPKGSFSTLEIQRTEQGDSAMYLCASSLQGSLGEAFFGQGTRLTVV.

About this clone itself: This CDR3 is also generated by other DNA sequences in the sample. The rearrangement joins TRBV18 to TRBJ1-5, with 9 positions matching TRBD1. V lost 5 bases, J lost 4 bases, and 3 bases stayed unmatched. The CDR3 runs to 14 residues. Germline V lookup: CDR1 KGHSH, CDR2 LQKENI. The CDR3 is CASSSDRGNQPQHF. The CDR3 DNA is TGTGCCAGCTCATCGGACAGGGGTAATCAGCCCCAGCATTTT.

The chain combines TRBV7-8 with TRBJ2-2, with D possibly being TRBD2 (5 bases). V lost 6 bases, J lost 4 bases, and 15 bases lay in between. Germline CDR1 reads SGHVS; CDR2 reads FQNEAQ. The CDR3 runs 15 residues. CDR3 DNA: TGTGCCAGCAGGCTTGGGCTAGAGGGCACCGGGGAGCTGTTTTTT. It translates to CASRLGLEGTGELFF. The variable domain in full, completed from reference TRBV7-8 and TRBJ2-2, reads GAGVSQSPRYKVAKRGQDVALRCDPISGHVSLFWYQQALGQGPEFLTYFQNEAQLDKSGLPSDRFFAERPEGSVSTLKIQRTQQEDSAVYLCASRLGLEGTGELFFGEGSRLTVL.